The 7 T cell receptor beta chains listed next were all sequenced from one sample in a study of Ad26.COV2.S vaccination and SARS-CoV-2 variants. Repertoires were generated with immunoSEQ multiplex PCR, while TCRdb's copy carries only in-frame clones and drops some. This table has fewer than 500,000 clones, approximately 92% appearing once. Noted treatment: some 20 received Ad26.COV2.S at low or high dose, single or two shots; about 5 received placebo; per-sample allocation not given. Following the first vaccine or placebo injection, samples were taken on day 63. The sequences come from peripheral blood, collected in a trial of Ad26.COV2.S vaccine versus placebo. The receptor source for this set is a person aged 18-60 years who received the Ad26.COV2.S COVID-19 vaccine or a placebo.

The chain is built from TRBV13 and TRBJ2-1, with 7 bases matching TRBD2. The CDR3 contains 15 residues. With V trimmed by 3 bases and J by 9 bases, 11 bases remained unmatched. Germline V gene data show CDR1 as PRHDT and CDR2 as FYEKMQ (reference sequence). The CDR3 here is CASSLVLADTAEQFF. CDR3 DNA sequence: TGTGCCAGCAGCTTGGTCCTAGCGGATACAGCTGAGCAGTTCTTC.

This clone has only one observation. The J gene is TRBJ1-1, the V gene TRBV5-1, with D perhaps matching TRBD1 (6 bases). The CDR3 is made up of 13 amino acids. V was trimmed by 4 bases and J by 5 bases, leaving 12 bases between them. Germline CDR1 SGHRS, CDR2 YFSETQ. The CDR3 DNA reads TGCGCCAGCAGCATCGACAGGTGGACTGAAGCTTTCTTT. The encoded protein is CASSIDRWTEAFF.

The chain combines TRBV2 with TRBJ1-3, with a tentative D call TRBD1 (6 bases). Germline CDR1 is SNHLY and CDR2 is FYNNEI. V lost 5 bases to trimming and J lost 1 base, with 9 bases between them. This CDR3 spans 14 amino acids. CDR3 DNA: TGTGCCAGCAGTCCGGACAGATCTGGAAACACCATATATTTT. Amino acid sequence: CASSPDRSGNTIYF.

The V call is TRBV5-1, the J call TRBJ1-2; D remains ambiguous. V lost 0 bases and J 0 bases, leaving 6 bases between the germline ends. The CDR3 length is 14 residues. In germline, CDR1 is SGHRS, CDR2 YFSETQ. The CDR3: CASSLGAANYGYTF. Here the CDR3 DNA reads TGCGCCAGCAGCTTGGGGGCCGCTAACTATGGCTACACCTTC.

In DNA form, the CDR3 reads TGTGCCAGCAGTTCCGGAGGACGACAGTTCTTC. Its translation is CASSSGGRQFF. The chain carries TRBV6-5 and TRBJ2-1; perhaps TRBD2 as D (5 bases). Germline V lookup: CDR1 MNHEY, CDR2 SVGAGI. The CDR3 spans 11 residues. Trimming removed 4 bases at V and 13 bases at J, with 11 bases between.

The J gene is TRBJ1-2, the V gene TRBV11-3; D uncertain. The CDR3 is made up of 14 amino acids. Germline CDR1 and CDR2: SGHNT and YENEEA. Trimming removed 4 bases at V and 1 base at J, with 10 bases between. The CDR3 here is CASSSRTLNYGYTF. As DNA, the CDR3 is TGTGCCAGCAGCTCGAGGACGCTTAACTATGGCTACACCTTC. Full variable domain (remainder filled in from reference TRBV11-3 and TRBJ1-2): EAGVVQSPRYKIIEKKQPVAFWCNPISGHNTLYWYLQNLGQGPELLIRYENEEAVDDSQLPKDRFSAERLKGVDSTLKIQPAELGDSAVYLCASSSRTLNYGYTFGSGTRLTVV.

The rearrangement uses TRBV5-1 and TRBJ2-2; D gene uncertain. This CDR3 region has 15 residues. Germline V gene sequence: CDR1 SGHRS, CDR2 YFSETQ. V was pared by 1 base and J by 4 bases, with 11 bases between. CDR3 nucleotides: TGCGCCAGCAGCTTGATCCAGGTTGGCACCGGGGAGCTGTTTTTT. The encoded protein is CASSLIQVGTGELFF.